This T cell receptor beta chain was sequenced in a study of T cell repertoires in ileal Crohn's disease. This clone was observed a single time. TCRdb's copy holds only in-frame clones and misses some; the assay was immunoSEQ multiplex PCR. In the table there are more than 9,000 clones, roughly 72% of which are singletons. V was pared by 3 bases and J by 0 bases, with 3 bases of the junction left unmatched. Germline assignment: CDR1 SGDLS and CDR2 YYNGEE. The CDR3 is made up of 15 amino acids. Sequenced input: ileal tissue. The clonotype comes from an adult with Crohn's disease. The chain employs TRBV9 and TRBJ1-1; TRBD1 aligns across 9 bases. The CDR3 loop is CASSERDRVNTEAFF. CDR3 DNA sequence: TGTGCCAGCAGCGAAAGGGACAGGGTGAACACTGAAGCTTTCTTT.